This is a list of T cell receptor beta chains from one sample in a study of shared clonotypes between healthy human individuals. The data were produced by immunoSEQ multiplex PCR, yet TCRdb's version contains in-frame clones alone and is incomplete. The repertoire holds about 2 million clones, with roughly 94% as singletons. Input material: naive CD4+ T cells sorted from blood. The source is a man younger than 30 in good health. CDR3s include the opening cysteine and the closing phenylalanine or tryptophan. Fields, in order: D gene, J gene, V gene, clone size, CDR3 protein, CDR3 DNA. D genes are given only for firm matches. Clone sizes are given selectively: once, few, many, or a class where the clone is expanded.

.	TRBJ2-7	TRBV5-1	once	CASSLPSNEQYF	TGCGCCAGCAGCTTGCCAAGTAACGAGCAGTACTTC
.	TRBJ2-1	TRBV2	.	CASRETDTPSHEQFF	TGTGCCAGCAGGGAGACCGACACTCCTAGCCATGAGCAGTTCTTC
TRBD2	TRBJ2-7	TRBV11-3	.	CASSLASGSGYEQYF	TGTGCCAGCAGCTTAGCCAGCGGGAGTGGATACGAGCAGTACTTC
.	TRBJ2-3	TRBV11-3	.	CASSPGGTGGRQDTQYF	TGTGCCAGCAGCCCGGGGGGGACAGGAGGTCGGCAAGATACGCAGTATTTT
.	TRBJ1-3	TRBV15	.	CATSSHTGLGNTIYF	TGTGCCACCAGCAGTCACACAGGACTGGGAAACACCATATATTTT
.	TRBJ2-2	TRBV30	.	CAWSVIGGNTGELFF	TGTGCCTGGAGTGTTATAGGGGGGAACACCGGGGAGCTGTTTTTT
.	TRBJ2-7	TRBV21-1	.	CASSKGAARYEQYF	TGTGCCAGCAGCAAAGGCGCAGCCCGCTACGAGCAGTACTTC
.	TRBJ1-2	TRBV5-4	.	CASSQKEGGYTF	TGTGCCAGCAGTCAAAAGGAGGGTGGCTACACCTTC
.	TRBJ2-1	TRBV7-9	.	CASSLCRGMGLCEQFF	TGTGCCAGCAGCTTATGTCGCGGGATGGGACTCTGTGAGCAGTTCTTC
.	TRBJ1-1	TRBV6-4	.	CASRQALNTEAFF	TGTGCCAGCAGACAGGCCCTGAACACTGAAGCTTTCTTT
TRBD2	TRBJ2-7	TRBV5-4	.	CASSLKAGDGYEQYF	TGTGCCAGCAGCTTGAAAGCGGGGGACGGCTACGAGCAGTACTTC
.	TRBJ2-7	TRBV5-1	.	CASSLGQRSYEQYF	TGCGCCAGCAGCTTGGGACAGCGCTCCTACGAGCAGTACTTC
TRBD1	TRBJ1-3	TRBV11-2	.	CASSLGGTGAAGNTIYF	TGTGCCAGCAGCTTAGGAGGGACAGGGGCGGCCGGAAACACCATATATTTT
TRBD1	TRBJ2-5	TRBV6-5	.	CATKPGQALETQYF	TGTGCCACGAAACCGGGACAGGCCTTAGAGACCCAGTACTTC
.	TRBJ1-2	TRBV5-6	.	CASSAPREGYTF	TGTGCCAGCAGCGCGCCGAGGGAAGGCTACACCTTC
.	TRBJ2-7	TRBV4-1	.	CASSQDRQQNYEQYF	TGCGCCAGCAGCCAAGATCGACAGCAAAACTACGAGCAGTACTTC
.	TRBJ2-7	TRBV4-3	.	CASSQVLSGAYEQYF	TGCGCCAGCAGCCAAGTCTTGTCCGGGGCCTACGAGCAGTACTTC
.	TRBJ1-4	TRBV7-2	.	CASSLGLGLTEKLFF	TGTGCCAGCAGCTTAGGTTTGGGCCTCACCGAAAAACTGTTTTTT
TRBD1	TRBJ1-2	TRBV5-1	.	CASSQRQGADGYTF	TGCGCCAGCAGCCAGCGACAGGGGGCGGATGGCTACACCTTC
TRBD1	TRBJ1-6	TRBV7-2	.	CASSPRQGNNSPLHF	TGTGCCAGCAGCCCGAGACAGGGTAATAATTCACCCCTCCACTTT
TRBD1	TRBJ1-5	TRBV30	once	CAWSEGTAAYSNQPQHF	TGTGCCTGGAGTGAGGGGACAGCGGCTTATAGCAATCAGCCCCAGCATTTT
.	TRBJ2-7	TRBV5-1	.	CASRSGTSYPYEQYF	TGCGCCAGCAGATCCGGGACCTCGTATCCCTACGAGCAGTACTTC
.	TRBJ2-2	TRBV10-3	.	CAISSGSTGELFF	TGTGCCATCAGTTCAGGGTCAACCGGGGAGCTGTTTTTT
TRBD2	TRBJ2-2	TRBV7-3	.	CASSFRGDTGELFF	TGTGCCAGCAGCTTCCGGGGGGACACCGGGGAGCTGTTTTTT
TRBD2	TRBJ2-3	TRBV30	.	CAWILLAGGTDTQYF	TGTGCCTGGATACTACTAGCGGGGGGGACAGATACGCAGTATTTT
.	TRBJ2-7	TRBV4-1	once	CASSLERSGPYEQYF	TGCGCCAGCAGCCTCGAACGTTCTGGCCCCTACGAGCAGTACTTC
TRBD2	TRBJ2-3	TRBV10-3	.	CAISASLAGDADTQYF	TGTGCCATCAGTGCCTCTCTAGCGGGAGATGCAGATACGCAGTATTTT
.	TRBJ2-1	TRBV5-4	.	CASSLGGPPYNEQFF	TGTGCCAGCAGCTTGGGGGGACCACCTTACAATGAGCAGTTCTTC
.	TRBJ1-1	TRBV5-1	.	CASRAADSFGEAFF	TGCGCCAGCAGGGCTGCCGACAGTTTCGGTGAAGCTTTCTTT
.	TRBJ2-7	TRBV7-9	.	CASSLVGGPYEQYF	TGTGCCAGCAGCTTAGTTGGGGGCCCCTACGAGCAGTACTTC
.	TRBJ2-7	TRBV6-1	.	CASGSSYEQYF	TGTGCCAGCGGAAGCTCCTACGAGCAGTACTTC
TRBD1	TRBJ1-6	TRBV18	many	CASSPSDRGKVRSPLHF	TGTGCCAGCTCACCCAGCGACAGGGGAAAGGTGCGGTCACCCCTCCACTTT
.	TRBJ1-4	TRBV29-1	.	CSVEMREREKLFF	TGCAGCGTTGAAATGAGGGAGAGGGAAAAACTGTTTTTT
TRBD2	TRBJ2-1	TRBV19	.	CASTQSLTSGSYNEQFF	TGTGCCAGTACCCAAAGCCTTACTAGCGGGAGCTACAATGAGCAGTTCTTC
.	TRBJ2-1	TRBV6-6	.	CASSPVGLAAYNEQFF	TGTGCCAGCAGCCCAGTTGGATTGGCGGCTTACAATGAGCAGTTCTTC
.	TRBJ2-7	TRBV6-1	.	CASTTAFSEQYF	TGTGCCAGCACTACAGCATTTTCCGAGCAGTACTTC
TRBD1	TRBJ2-7	TRBV18	.	CASGTVEDEQYF	TGTGCCAGCGGGACAGTCGAGGACGAGCAGTACTTC